A single sample gave rise to the 23 T cell receptor beta chains below, sequenced in a study of blood T cell repertoires in COVID-19. Some clones are missing from TCRdb's copy, which holds only in-frame ones; the method was immunoSEQ multiplex PCR. Here the sample spans around 130,000 clones, approximately 84% being singletons. Sequencing was carried out using peripheral blood. These receptors all stem from a man in his sixties with acute or convalescent COVID-19.

This chain joins TRBV19 and TRBJ2-2; D unresolved. V lost 5 bases and J 1 base, leaving 17 bases between the germline ends. Germline CDR1 LNHDA, CDR2 SQIVND (reference sequence). CDR3 length: 17 residues. The CDR3 nucleotides read TGTGCCAGTAGTTCCCCACCGTTTGGCATGAACACCGGGGAGCTGTTTTTT. Encoded protein: CASSSPPFGMNTGELFF.

The chain has TRBV4-1 and TRBJ1-3, with D unclear. CDR1 and CDR2 (germline): MGHRA, YSYEKL. Trimming left V 5 bases short and J 0 bases short, with 8 bases between. The CDR3 sequence is 14 residues long. In DNA, the CDR3 is TGCGCCAGCAGCTCAGGCTTCTCTGGAAACACCATATATTTT. This codes for CASSSGFSGNTIYF.

CDR3 amino acids: CASTLGGSVNEQFF. As DNA, the CDR3 is TGCGCCAGCACCCTCGGTGGGAGCGTAAATGAGCAGTTCTTC. This chain links TRBV5-1 with TRBJ2-1, with D perhaps TRBD2 (5 bases). V lost 6 bases to trimming and J lost 7 bases, with 17 bases between them. Germline loops: CDR1 SGHRS, CDR2 YFSETQ. The CDR3 spans 14 residues.

J is TRBJ2-3 and V is TRBV5-1; the match to TRBD2 covers 13 bases. Germline loops: CDR1 SGHRS, CDR2 YFSETQ. The CDR3 runs 16 residues. V was pared by 2 bases and J by 6 bases, with 6 bases of the junction left unmatched. In DNA, the CDR3 is TGCGCCAGCAGCTTAGGACTAGCGGGGGCGGCGGATACGCAGTATTTT. This sequence encodes CASSLGLAGAADTQYF.

This sequence joins TRBV6-6 and TRBJ2-3, with D possibly matching TRBD2 (5 bases). Trimming removed 6 bases at V and 8 bases at J, with 12 bases between. CDR1 is MNHNY, CDR2 SVGAGI, per germline (reference sequence). This CDR3 has 12 amino acids. The CDR3 nucleotides are TGTGCCAGCAGCTTGTCCAGCGGTACGCAGTATTTT. Amino acids: CASSLSSGTQYF.

The chain combines TRBV24-1 with TRBJ1-4, with D possibly TRBD1 on 5 matching bases. CDR1 and CDR2 from the germline V gene are KGHDR and SFDVKD. V was pared by 5 bases and J by 7 bases, with 10 bases between. The CDR3 is 13 residues long. CDR3 amino acids: CATSAQGTEKLFF. CDR3 bases: TGTGCCACCAGTGCTCAGGGAACTGAAAAACTGTTTTTT.

The table lists this clone with a count of one. The chain links TRBV9 to TRBJ1-4; tentative D call: TRBD1 (6 bases). V dropped 0 bases and J dropped 4 bases, with 16 bases sitting between them. Germline V gene lookup returns CDR1 SGDLS and CDR2 YYNGEE. The CDR3 is made up of 17 amino acids. The CDR3 coding sequence is TGTGCCAGCAGCGTAGGGATCAGGGGAACCATTAATGAAAAACTGTTTTTT. Its protein product is CASSVGIRGTINEKLFF.

About this clone itself: The sample has other DNA sequences that encode this CDR3 too. J is TRBJ1-1 and V is TRBV11-2, with D perhaps matching TRBD1 (5 bases). From germline, CDR1 is SGHAT and CDR2 FQNNGV. CDR3 length: 11 residues. The ends were cut back, 5 bases at V and 7 bases at J, with 8 bases in the middle. In DNA, the CDR3 is TGTGCCAGCAGCCTTCAGGGTGAAGCTTTCTTT. Translated, it gives CASSLQGEAFF.

The chain has TRBV10-1 and TRBJ2-5; 8 positions match TRBD1. The CDR3 contains 13 residues. Germline V gives CDR1 WNHNN, CDR2 SYGVQD (reference sequence). V shed 6 bases, J shed 5 bases, and the junction held 5 bases outside the gene matches. CDR3 region: CASSRGLLETQYF. The CDR3 nucleotides read TGCGCCAGCAGCAGGGGGCTTTTGGAGACCCAGTACTTC.

The chain uses TRBV12-3 or TRBV12-4 and TRBJ2-3; a possible D gene is TRBD1 (5 bases). V lost 3 bases, J lost 4 bases, and 8 bases lay in between. The CDR3 extends over 13 amino acids. The CDR3 here is CASSLGHPDTQYF. The CDR3 DNA reads TGTGCCAGCAGTTTGGGGCACCCAGATACGCAGTATTTT.

V gene TRBV3-1 (or the pseudogene TRBV3-2) combines with J gene TRBJ2-1; D uncertain. V lost 0 bases and J 4 bases, leaving 4 bases between the germline ends. In germline, CDR1 is LGHDT, CDR2 YNNKEL (reference sequence). This CDR3 contains 13 residues. The CDR3 loop reads CASSQDQYNEQFF. As DNA, the CDR3 is TGTGCCAGCAGCCAAGACCAATACAATGAGCAGTTCTTC.

CDR3 amino acids: CASSYLLETQYF. The CDR3 DNA reads TGTGCCAGCAGTTACCTCTTGGAGACCCAGTACTTC. V gene TRBV6-5 combines with J gene TRBJ2-5; D not resolved. Deletions cut 2 bases from V and 5 bases from J, with 6 bases between. The CDR3 runs 12 residues. The germline V gene has CDR1 MNHEY and CDR2 SVGAGI.

The chain links TRBV27 to TRBJ1-1; D gene unclear. Trimming took 3 bases from V and 4 from J, leaving 12 bases between them. This CDR3 has 14 residues. CDR1 MNHEY and CDR2 SMNVEV come from the germline V gene (reference sequence). This CDR3 is CASSFSSGLTEAFF. In nucleotides, the CDR3 is TGTGCCAGCAGTTTTTCATCGGGTCTCACTGAAGCTTTCTTT.

The V gene is TRBV19, the J gene TRBJ1-2; no clear D. CDR3 length: 14 residues. From germline, CDR1 is LNHDA and CDR2 SQIVND (reference sequence). The V and J ends lost 6 bases and 4 bases respectively, with 15 bases between them. The DNA of the CDR3 is TGTGCCAGTAGCAATCGGGTCGCACCCTATGGCTACACCTTC. Protein sequence: CASSNRVAPYGYTF.

The rearrangement joins TRBV6-1 to TRBJ1-1, with TRBD1 identical over 10 bases. After removal of 2 bases from V and 1 base from J, the junction contained 4 bases not matched to a gene. The CDR3 is 16 residues long. Germline CDR1 is MNHNS and CDR2 is SASEGT. This CDR3 is CASSETRTGGNTEAFF. DNA for the CDR3: TGTGCCAGCAGTGAAACCCGGACAGGGGGGAACACTGAAGCTTTCTTT.

V and J are TRBV25-1 and TRBJ1-5; TRBD1 is a possible D gene (6 bases). The germline V and J ends were trimmed by 3 bases and 4 bases, with 10 bases remaining between them. This CDR3 is 14 amino acids long. Germline CDR1 MGHDK, CDR2 SYGVNS. This CDR3 is CASSDGGTNQPQHF. DNA of the CDR3: TGTGCCAGCAGTGACGGGGGGACAAATCAGCCCCAGCATTTT.

The chain carries TRBV9 and TRBJ1-3; D is uncertain. This CDR3 comprises 14 residues. In germline, CDR1 is SGDLS, CDR2 YYNGEE. Trimming took off 4 bases at V and 3 bases at J, with 11 bases between the two ends. For the CDR3, the DNA is TGTGCCAGCAGCATTGGCATTATTGGAAACACCATATATTTT. The encoded protein is CASSIGIIGNTIYF. Full variable domain (remainder filled in from reference TRBV9 and TRBJ1-3): DSGVTQTPKHLITATGQRVTLRCSPRSGDLSVYWYQQSLDQGLQFLIQYYNGEERAKGNILERFSAQQFPDLHSELNLSSLELGDSALYFCASSIGIIGNTIYFGEGSWLTVV.

The chain carries TRBV11-1 and TRBJ1-4; no clear D. CDR3 length: 16 residues. V was trimmed by 5 bases and J by 6 bases, leaving 19 bases between them. The germline CDR1 and CDR2 sequences are SGHAT and FQDESV (reference sequence). CDR3 amino acids: CASSAPTPGSDEKLFF. CDR3 coding DNA: TGTGCCAGCAGCGCCCCTACACCGGGGAGCGATGAAAAACTGTTTTTT.

The gene calls are TRBV24-1 and TRBJ1-1; D may be TRBD1 (6 bases). CDR3 length equals 14 residues. Germline loops: CDR1 KGHDR, CDR2 SFDVKD. Trimming left V 4 bases short and J 6 bases short, with 14 bases between. The CDR3 DNA follows: TGTGCCACCAGTGAGGGGGCAGGGCGCCCTGAAGCTTTCTTT. This gives the protein CATSEGAGRPEAFF.

The V call is TRBV6-1, the J call TRBJ1-2; 7 nucleotides line up with TRBD1. J was trimmed by 1 base and V by 3 bases; bases with no gene match: 11. CDR3 length: 17 amino acids. Germline lookup yields CDR1 MNHNS and CDR2 SASEGT. CDR3 protein: CASSDPRTGGLNYGYTF. CDR3 DNA: TGTGCCAGCAGTGACCCGCGGACAGGAGGGCTTAACTATGGCTACACCTTC.

The V call is TRBV5-1, the J call TRBJ1-6; 7 nucleotides match TRBD1. V lost 4 bases, J lost 6 bases, and 10 bases stayed unmatched. The CDR3 runs 16 residues. CDR1 is SGHRS, CDR2 YFSETQ, per germline. CDR3 sequence: CASSVGTALGNSPLHF. Here the CDR3 DNA reads TGCGCCAGCAGCGTTGGGACAGCTCTCGGTAATTCACCCCTCCACTTT.

The genes are TRBV14 and TRBJ1-3; D not resolved. Trimming took 0 bases from V and 7 from J, leaving 10 bases between them. The CDR3 is 14 amino acids. Germline V lookup: CDR1 SGHDN, CDR2 FVKESK. The CDR3 DNA is TGTGCCAGCAGCCAAGACAGGAGGGCCAACACCATATATTTT. Protein product: CASSQDRRANTIYF.

This chain connects TRBV7-2 to TRBJ2-1; 7 positions match TRBD2. Germline assignment: CDR1 SGHTA and CDR2 FQGNSA. This CDR3 contains 17 residues. The V gene end was trimmed by 1 base and the J gene end by 5 bases; junction bases not matched to a gene: 11. CDR3 coding DNA: TGTGCCAGCAGCTTAGGTGTGTGGCGGGGGAGCAACAATGAGCAGTTCTTC. Translated, it gives CASSLGVWRGSNNEQFF.